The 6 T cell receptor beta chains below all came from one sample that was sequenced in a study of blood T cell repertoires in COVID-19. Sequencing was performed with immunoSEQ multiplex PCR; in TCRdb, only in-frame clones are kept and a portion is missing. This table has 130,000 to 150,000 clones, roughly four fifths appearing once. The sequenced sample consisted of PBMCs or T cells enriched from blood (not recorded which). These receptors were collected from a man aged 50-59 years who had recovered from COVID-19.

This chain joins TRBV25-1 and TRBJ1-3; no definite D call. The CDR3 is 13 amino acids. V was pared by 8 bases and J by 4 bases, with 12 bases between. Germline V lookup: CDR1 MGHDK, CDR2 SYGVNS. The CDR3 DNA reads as TGTGCCAGCCTTAGCTCGAGGGGAAACACCATATATTTT. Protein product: CASLSSRGNTIYF.

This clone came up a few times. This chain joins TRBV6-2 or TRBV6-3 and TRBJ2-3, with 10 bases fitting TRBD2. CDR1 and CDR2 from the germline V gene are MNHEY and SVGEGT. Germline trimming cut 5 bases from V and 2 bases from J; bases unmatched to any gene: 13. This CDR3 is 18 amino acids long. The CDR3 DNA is TGTGCCAGCAGTCGTCAGCCGCCGCTAGCGGGAGCCACAGATACGCAGTATTTT. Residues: CASSRQPPLAGATDTQYF.

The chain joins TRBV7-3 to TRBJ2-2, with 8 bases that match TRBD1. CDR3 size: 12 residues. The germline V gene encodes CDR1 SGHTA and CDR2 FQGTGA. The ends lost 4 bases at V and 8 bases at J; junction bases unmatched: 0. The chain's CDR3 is CASSWDRGELFF. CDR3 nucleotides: TGTGCCAGCAGCTGGGACAGGGGGGAGCTGTTTTTT.

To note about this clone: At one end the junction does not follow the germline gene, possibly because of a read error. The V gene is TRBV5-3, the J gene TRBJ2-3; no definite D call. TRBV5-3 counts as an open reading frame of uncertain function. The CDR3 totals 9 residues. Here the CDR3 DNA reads TGTGCCAGAAGCCTAAGGAGAAATTTT. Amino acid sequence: CARSLRRNF.

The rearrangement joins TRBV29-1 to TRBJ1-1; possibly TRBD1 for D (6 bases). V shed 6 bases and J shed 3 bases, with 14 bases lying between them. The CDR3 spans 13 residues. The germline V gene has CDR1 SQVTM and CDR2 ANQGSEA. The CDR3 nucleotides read TGCAGCGTGGGAAACAGGGCGGACACTGAAGCTTTCTTT. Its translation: CSVGNRADTEAFF.

The CDR3 spells CASSLSRGLTDTQYF. The CDR3, as DNA: TGTGCCAGCAGCTTAAGCAGGGGCCTCACAGATACGCAGTATTTT. This chain connects TRBV7-2 to TRBJ2-3, with D maybe TRBD1 (6 bases). The CDR3 totals 15 residues. Trimming removed 2 bases at V and 2 bases at J, with 11 bases between. In germline, CDR1 is SGHTA, CDR2 FQGNSA. Based on the CDR3 plus reference TRBV7-2 and TRBJ2-3, the full variable domain is GAGVSQSPSNKVTEKGKDVELRCDPISGHTALYWYRQSLGQGLEFLIYFQGNSAPDKSGLPSDRFSAERTGGSVSTLTIQRTQQEDSAVYLCASSLSRGLTDTQYFGPGTRLTVL.